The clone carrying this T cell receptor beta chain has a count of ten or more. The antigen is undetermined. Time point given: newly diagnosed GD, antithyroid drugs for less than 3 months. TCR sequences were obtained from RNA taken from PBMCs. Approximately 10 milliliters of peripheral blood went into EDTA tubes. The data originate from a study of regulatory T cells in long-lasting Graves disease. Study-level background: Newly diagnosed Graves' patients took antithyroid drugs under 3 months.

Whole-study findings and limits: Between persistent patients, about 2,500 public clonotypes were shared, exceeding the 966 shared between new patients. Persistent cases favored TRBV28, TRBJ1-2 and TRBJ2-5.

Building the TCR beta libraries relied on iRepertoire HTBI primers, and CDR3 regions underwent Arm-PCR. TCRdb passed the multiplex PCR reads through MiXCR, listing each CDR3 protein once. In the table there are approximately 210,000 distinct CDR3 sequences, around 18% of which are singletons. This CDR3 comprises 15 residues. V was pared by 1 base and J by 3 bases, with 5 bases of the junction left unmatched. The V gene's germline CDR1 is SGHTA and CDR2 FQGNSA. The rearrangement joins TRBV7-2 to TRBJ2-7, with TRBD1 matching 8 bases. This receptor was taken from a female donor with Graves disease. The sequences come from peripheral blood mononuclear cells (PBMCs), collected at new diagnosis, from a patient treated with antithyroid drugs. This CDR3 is CASSLGQGSYYEQYF. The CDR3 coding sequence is TGTGCCAGCAGCTTAGGACAGGGGTCTTACTACGAGCAGTACTTC.